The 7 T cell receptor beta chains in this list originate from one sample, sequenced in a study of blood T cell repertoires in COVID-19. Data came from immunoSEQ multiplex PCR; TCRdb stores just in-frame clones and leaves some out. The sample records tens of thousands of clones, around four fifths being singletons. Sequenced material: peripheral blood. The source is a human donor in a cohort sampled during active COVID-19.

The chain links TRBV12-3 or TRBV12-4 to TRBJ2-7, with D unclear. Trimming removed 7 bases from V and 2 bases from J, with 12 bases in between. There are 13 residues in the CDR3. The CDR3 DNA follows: TGTGCCAGCACCCCCGGTACTCCCTACGAGCAGTACTTC. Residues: CASTPGTPYEQYF.

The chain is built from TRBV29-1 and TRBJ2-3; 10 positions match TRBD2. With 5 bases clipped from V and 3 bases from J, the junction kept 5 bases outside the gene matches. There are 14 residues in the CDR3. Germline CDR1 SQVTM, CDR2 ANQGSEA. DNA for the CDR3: TGCAGCGTTAAGTCTAGCGGGAGTACAGATACGCAGTATTTT. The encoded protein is CSVKSSGSTDTQYF.

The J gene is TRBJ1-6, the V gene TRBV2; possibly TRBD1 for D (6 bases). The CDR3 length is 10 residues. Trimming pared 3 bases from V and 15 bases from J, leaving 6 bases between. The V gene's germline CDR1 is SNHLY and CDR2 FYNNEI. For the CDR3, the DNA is TGTGCCAGCAGTGAGGGACACCTCCACTTT. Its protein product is CASSEGHLHF.

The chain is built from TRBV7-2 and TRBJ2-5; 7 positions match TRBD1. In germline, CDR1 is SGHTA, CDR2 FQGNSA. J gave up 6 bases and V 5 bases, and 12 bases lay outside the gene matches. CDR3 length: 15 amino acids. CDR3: CASSPTSQGLKTQYF. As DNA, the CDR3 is TGTGCCAGCAGCCCAACCTCACAGGGGTTGAAGACCCAGTACTTC.

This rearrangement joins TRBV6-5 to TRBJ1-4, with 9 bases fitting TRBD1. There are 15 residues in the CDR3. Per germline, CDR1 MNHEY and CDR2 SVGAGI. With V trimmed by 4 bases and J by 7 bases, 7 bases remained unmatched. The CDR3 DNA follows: TGTGCCAGCAGTTTCTCCGGGACAGGGAGTGAAAAACTGTTTTTT. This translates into CASSFSGTGSEKLFF.

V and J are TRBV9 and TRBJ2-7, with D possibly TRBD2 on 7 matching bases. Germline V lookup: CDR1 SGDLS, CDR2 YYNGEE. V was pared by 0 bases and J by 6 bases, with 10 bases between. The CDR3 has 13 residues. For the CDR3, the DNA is TGTGCCAGCAGCGTAGTCGGGGGGCCCGAGCAGTACTTC. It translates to CASSVVGGPEQYF.

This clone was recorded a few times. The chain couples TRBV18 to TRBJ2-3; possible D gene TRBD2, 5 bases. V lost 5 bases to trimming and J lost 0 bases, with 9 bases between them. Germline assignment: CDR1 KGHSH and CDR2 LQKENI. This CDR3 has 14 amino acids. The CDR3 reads CASSSDSSTDTQYF. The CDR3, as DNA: TGTGCCAGCTCATCGGACTCGAGCACAGATACGCAGTATTTT.